This TCR beta chain was documented in a study of blood T cell repertoires in COVID-19. Study summary: COVID-19 samples, acute and convalescent, were from the United States, Italy and Spain. The analysed material was cDNA or gDNA that came from T cells, B-cell-depleted T cells, or PBMCs.

The CDR3 runs 12 residues. Deletions cut 3 bases from V and 7 bases from J, with 8 bases between. Germline CDR1 reads SGHRS; CDR2 reads YFSETQ. In the study's own analysis: Estimation of nucleated cell counts was performed using reference gene primer amplification. Using immunoSEQ multiplex PCR, the repertoire was profiled, and TCRdb retains in-frame clones only, with some absent. The V and J calls and clone size are taken from that table; D and trimming were inferred from the DNA. The sample holds about 170,000 clones, around 82% seen once. This TCR was sampled from a man aged 55 to 70 who had recovered from COVID-19. Specimen: peripheral blood. The chain joins TRBV5-1 to TRBJ2-1; the D gene is possibly TRBD2 (6 bases). The CDR3 loop is CASSSGGNEQFF. The CDR3 DNA reads TGCGCCAGCAGCTCTGGGGGGAATGAGCAGTTCTTC.